This TCR beta chain was documented in a study of identical twins. General study results and limits: Surplus twin overlap in beta out-of-frame sequences was less pronounced.

Template switching added a universal primer site; cDNA carried unique molecular identifiers. TCRdb called the 5' RACE reads again in MiXCR, with one record for every CDR3 protein. The sample lists hundreds of thousands of distinct CDR3 sequences, 15% to 20% occurring once. This CDR3 is built from 14 residues. Trimming took off 6 bases at V and 5 bases at J, with 16 bases between the two ends. From germline, CDR1 is SGHKS and CDR2 YYEKEE (reference sequence). This clonotype showed up just a few times. Its antigen is as yet unknown. These data were likewise used in another study, on T cells expressing NK-cell markers. That report adds: For several experiments, T cell sorting was restricted to the alpha-beta TCR population by means of an anti-gamma-delta TCR antibody.

The receptor was derived from a young woman in good health. J is TRBJ2-3 and V is TRBV5-5, with D possibly being TRBD1 (5 bases). The sequenced material came from PBMCs. The CDR3 region is CASKPGQARDTQYF. DNA for the CDR3: TGTGCCAGCAAGCCAGGGCAGGCCAGAGATACGCAGTATTTT.